This TCR beta chain originates from a study of identical twins. Study-level findings and limits: The degree of excess twin sharing was weaker in beta out-of-frame sequences.

Turning to this clonotype: Its target is unknown.

A universal primer site arose from template switching, and cDNA bore unique molecular identifiers. TCRdb redid the calling of the 5' RACE reads with MiXCR, one entry per CDR3 protein. This table has 350,000 to 400,000 distinct CDR3 sequences, about 9% appearing once. J gave up 7 bases and V 6 bases, and 20 bases lay outside the gene matches. This CDR3 has 18 amino acids. Germline loops: CDR1 KGHDR, CDR2 SFDVKD. The chain links TRBV24-1 to TRBJ2-7; TRBD1 aligns across 10 bases. The sequence derives from a woman in her forties or fifties in good health. The specimen sequenced was naive T cells sorted from blood. CDR3 nucleotides: TGTGCCACCAGTAACTACCTCCAACGGGACAGGGGATCGGGGGAGCAGTACGTC. Translating it yields CATSNYLQRDRGSGEQYV.